A selection of T cell receptor beta chains follows, all from one sample in a study of shared clonotypes between healthy human individuals. Sequencing used immunoSEQ multiplex PCR; TCRdb keeps in-frame clones, though not all of them. The sample includes over a million clones, 95% to 97% seen only once; the top ten take more than 0.9%. Sequencing was done on a sample of naive CD4+ T cells sorted from blood. The origin of the receptors is a man aged 25 to 40 in good health. The CDR3 runs from the conserved cysteine through the conserved F or W. The D gene is left open where the match is weak. Clone size appears in some rows only: once, few, many, or a class for an expanded clone.

abundance	d_gene	j_gene	v_gene	CDR3aa	CDR3nt
NA	NA	TRBJ2-5	TRBV18	CASSPGGPPEETQYF	TGTGCCAGCTCACCAGGGGGGCCCCCAGAAGAGACCCAGTACTTC
NA	NA	TRBJ1-2	TRBV5-6	CASSLVAYGYTF	TGTGCCAGCAGCTTAGTTGCCTATGGCTACACCTTC
NA	NA	TRBJ1-1	TRBV10-3	CAISEGARGTEAFF	TGTGCCATCAGTGAGGGGGCGCGGGGCACTGAAGCTTTCTTT
NA	TRBD2	TRBJ2-2	TRBV29-1	CSAGRTQNTGELFF	TGCAGCGCCGGGAGGACGCAGAACACCGGGGAGCTGTTTTTT
NA	TRBD1	TRBJ2-7	TRBV19	CASSRRDRDYEQYF	TGTGCCAGCTCCCGCCGGGACAGGGACTACGAGCAGTACTTC
NA	TRBD2	TRBJ2-1	TRBV25-1	CASRTSGSYNEQFF	TGTGCCAGCAGGACTAGCGGCTCCTACAATGAGCAGTTCTTC
NA	NA	TRBJ2-7	TRBV9	CASSFRGYEQYF	TGTGCCAGCAGCTTTCGGGGGTACGAGCAGTACTTC
NA	TRBD1	TRBJ2-7	TRBV7-3	CASSSSRTGWKYF	TGTGCCAGCAGCTCCTCCCGGACAGGGTGGAAGTACTTC
NA	NA	TRBJ1-5	TRBV18	CASSPNQGNQPQHF	TGTGCCAGCTCACCTAACCAGGGGAATCAGCCCCAGCATTTT
NA	NA	TRBJ1-1	TRBV28	CASRVRNTEAFF	TGTGCCAGCAGAGTCAGAAACACTGAAGCTTTCTTT
NA	NA	TRBJ1-1	TRBV30	CAWSVRGGAEAFF	TGTGCCTGGAGTGTACGGGGAGGAGCTGAAGCTTTCTTT
few	TRBD1	TRBJ2-1	TRBV7-9	CASQRTGGHEQFF	TGTGCCAGCCAGCGGACAGGGGGCCATGAGCAGTTCTTC
NA	TRBD2	TRBJ2-7	TRBV7-9	CASSLGTSGTNEQYF	TGTGCCAGCAGCTTGGGGACTAGCGGGACCAACGAGCAGTACTTC
few	TRBD2	TRBJ2-1	TRBV7-8	CASSPASGRAGNEQFF	TGTGCCAGCAGCCCGGCCAGCGGGAGGGCCGGGAATGAGCAGTTCTTC
NA	NA	TRBJ1-2	TRBV5-5	CASSLGRTANYGYTF	TGTGCCAGCAGCTTGGGACGGACAGCTAACTATGGCTACACCTTC
NA	TRBD1	TRBJ1-3	TRBV9	CASSAYRGSGNTIYF	TGTGCCAGCAGCGCTTACAGGGGGTCAGGAAACACCATATATTTT
NA	NA	TRBJ2-1	TRBV19	CASSIAPGLSYNEQFF	TGTGCCAGTAGTATAGCCCCAGGGTTGTCCTACAATGAGCAGTTCTTC
NA	TRBD2	TRBJ2-7	TRBV7-9	CASSFGSAPGGEQYF	TGTGCCAGCAGCTTCGGTTCGGCACCGGGAGGGGAGCAGTACTTC
NA	NA	TRBJ1-2	TRBV5-4	CASSLPTPGQGYTF	TGTGCCAGCAGCCTTCCGACCCCCGGACAAGGCTACACCTTC
NA	TRBD1	TRBJ1-1	TRBV5-1	CASSSRQGITEAFF	TGCGCCAGCAGCTCTAGACAGGGAATCACTGAAGCTTTCTTT
NA	TRBD2	TRBJ2-3	TRBV25-1	CASSEFSVSGIEDTQYF	TGTGCCAGCAGTGAATTCAGTGTTAGCGGGATCGAAGATACGCAGTATTTT
NA	NA	TRBJ1-2	TRBV15	CATSRETGDNYGYTF	TGTGCCACCAGCAGAGAGACGGGGGATAACTATGGCTACACCTTC
NA	NA	TRBJ1-2	TRBV6-1	CASSQGNYGYTF	TGTGCCAGCAGTCAGGGGAACTATGGCTACACCTTC
NA	NA	TRBJ1-2	TRBV6-1	CASTPAGTYGYTF	TGTGCCAGCACCCCCGCGGGGACCTATGGCTACACCTTC
NA	TRBD1	TRBJ2-2	TRBV7-8	CASSLKIGQGAGELFF	TGTGCCAGCAGCTTAAAGATTGGACAGGGGGCCGGGGAGCTGTTTTTT
NA	NA	TRBJ2-1	TRBV7-2	CASSLAPGTNALF	TGTGCCAGCAGCTTAGCTCCCGGTACTAATGCGCTCTTC
NA	NA	TRBJ2-6	TRBV10-3	CAISDRVGDSGANVLTF	TGTGCCATCAGCGACCGAGTAGGGGACTCTGGGGCCAACGTCCTGACTTTC
NA	NA	TRBJ1-1	TRBV7-3	CATSRAFGAEAFF	TGTGCCACCTCTCGGGCCTTTGGCGCTGAAGCTTTCTTT
NA	NA	TRBJ1-2	TRBV12-2	CARRLKGYGYTF	TGTGCAAGACGCCTAAAGGGTTATGGCTACACCTTC
once	NA	TRBJ2-3	TRBV23-1	CASSQFRGTTDTQYF	TGCGCCAGCAGTCAATTCCGGGGCACGACAGATACGCAGTATTTT
NA	TRBD2	TRBJ2-7	TRBV9	CASSPGLAGAYEQYF	TGTGCCAGCAGCCCTGGACTAGCGGGAGCCTACGAGCAGTACTTC
NA	TRBD1	TRBJ2-5	TRBV7-3	CASSSGGTQYF	TGTGCCAGCAGCTCAGGGGGGACCCAGTACTTC
NA	TRBD2	TRBJ2-2	TRBV7-9	CASRELAGGSTGELFF	TGTGCCAGCAGAGAACTAGCGGGAGGTAGCACCGGGGAGCTGTTTTTT
NA	NA	TRBJ1-1	TRBV25-1	CASTQGGGRAFF	TGTGCCAGCACCCAAGGGGGAGGGAGAGCTTTCTTT